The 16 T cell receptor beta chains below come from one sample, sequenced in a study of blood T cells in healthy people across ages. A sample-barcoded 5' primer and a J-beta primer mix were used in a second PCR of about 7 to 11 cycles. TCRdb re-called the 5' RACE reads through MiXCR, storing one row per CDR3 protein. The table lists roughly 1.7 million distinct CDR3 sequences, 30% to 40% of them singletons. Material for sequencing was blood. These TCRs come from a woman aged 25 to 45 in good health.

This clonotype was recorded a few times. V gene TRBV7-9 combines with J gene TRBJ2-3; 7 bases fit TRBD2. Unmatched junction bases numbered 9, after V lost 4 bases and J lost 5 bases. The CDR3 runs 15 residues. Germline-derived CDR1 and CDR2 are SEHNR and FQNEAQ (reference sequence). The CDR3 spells CASSWGLPGGDTQYF. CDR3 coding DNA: TGTGCCAGCAGCTGGGGACTCCCGGGGGGAGATACGCAGTATTTT.

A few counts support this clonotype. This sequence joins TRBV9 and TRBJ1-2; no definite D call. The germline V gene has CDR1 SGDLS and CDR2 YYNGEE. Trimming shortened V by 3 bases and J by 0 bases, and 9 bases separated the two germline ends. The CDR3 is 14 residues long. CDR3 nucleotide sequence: TGTGCCAGCAGCGCGACACCTTCTAACTATGGCTACACCTTC. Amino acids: CASSATPSNYGYTF.

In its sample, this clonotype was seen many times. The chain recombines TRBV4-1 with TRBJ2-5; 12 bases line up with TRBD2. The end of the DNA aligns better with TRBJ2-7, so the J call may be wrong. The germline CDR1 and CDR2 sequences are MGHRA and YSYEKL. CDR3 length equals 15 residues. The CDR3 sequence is CASSQAASGGAEQYF. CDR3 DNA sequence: TGCGCCAGCAGCCAGGCGGCTAGCGGGGGGGCCGAGCAGTACTTC.

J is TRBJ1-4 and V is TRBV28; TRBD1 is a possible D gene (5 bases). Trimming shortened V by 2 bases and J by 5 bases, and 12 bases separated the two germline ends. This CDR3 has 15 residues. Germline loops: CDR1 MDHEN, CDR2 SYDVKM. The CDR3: CASSLGERQNEKLFF. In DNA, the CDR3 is TGTGCCAGCAGTTTAGGGGAGAGACAGAATGAAAAACTGTTTTTT.

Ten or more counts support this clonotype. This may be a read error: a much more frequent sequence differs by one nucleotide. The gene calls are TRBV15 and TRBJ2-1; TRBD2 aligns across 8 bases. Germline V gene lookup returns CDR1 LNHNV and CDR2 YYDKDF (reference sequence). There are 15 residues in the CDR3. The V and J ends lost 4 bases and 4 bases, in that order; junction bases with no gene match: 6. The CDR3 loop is CATSKRAGDYNEQFF. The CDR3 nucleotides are TGTGCCACCAGCAAACGAGCGGGGGATTACAATGAGCAGTTCTTC.

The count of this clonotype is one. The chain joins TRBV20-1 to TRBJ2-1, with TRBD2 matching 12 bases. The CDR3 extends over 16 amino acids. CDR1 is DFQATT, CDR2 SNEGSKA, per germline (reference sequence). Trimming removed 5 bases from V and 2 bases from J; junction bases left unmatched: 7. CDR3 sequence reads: CSAATSGGPTYNEQFF. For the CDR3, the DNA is TGCAGTGCTGCCACTAGCGGGGGGCCAACCTACAATGAGCAGTTCTTC.

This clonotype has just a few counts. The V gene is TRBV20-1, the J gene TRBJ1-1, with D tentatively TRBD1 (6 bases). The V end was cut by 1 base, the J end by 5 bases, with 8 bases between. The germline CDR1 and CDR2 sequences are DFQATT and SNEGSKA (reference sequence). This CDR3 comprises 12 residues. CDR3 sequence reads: CSARGGQTEAFF. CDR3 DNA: TGCAGTGCTAGAGGAGGACAGACTGAAGCTTTCTTT.

CDR3 loop: CSARQISSSYEQYF. In DNA, the CDR3 is TGCAGTGCAAGGCAGATCTCCTCGTCCTACGAGCAGTACTTC. This chain joins TRBV20-1 and TRBJ2-7, with D uncertain. Per germline, CDR1 DFQATT and CDR2 SNEGSKA (reference sequence). The CDR3 runs 14 residues. Trimming took off 6 bases at V and 1 base at J, with 16 bases between the two ends.

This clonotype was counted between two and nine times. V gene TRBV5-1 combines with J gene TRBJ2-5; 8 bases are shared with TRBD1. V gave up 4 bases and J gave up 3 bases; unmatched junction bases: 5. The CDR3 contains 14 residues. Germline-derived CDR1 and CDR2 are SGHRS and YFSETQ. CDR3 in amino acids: CASSERTGKETQYF. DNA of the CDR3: TGCGCCAGCAGCGAAAGGACAGGGAAAGAGACCCAGTACTTC.

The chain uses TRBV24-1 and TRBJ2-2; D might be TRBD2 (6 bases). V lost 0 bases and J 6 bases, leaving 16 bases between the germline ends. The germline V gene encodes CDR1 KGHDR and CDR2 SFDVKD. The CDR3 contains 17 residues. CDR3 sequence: CATSDLGGALFPGELFF. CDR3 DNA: TGTGCCACCAGTGATTTGGGAGGGGCCCTATTCCCCGGGGAGCTGTTTTTT.

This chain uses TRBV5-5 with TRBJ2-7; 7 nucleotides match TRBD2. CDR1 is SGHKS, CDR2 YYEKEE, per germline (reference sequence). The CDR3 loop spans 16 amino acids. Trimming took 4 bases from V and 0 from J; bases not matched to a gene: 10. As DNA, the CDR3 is TGTGCCAGCAGCGCCACCCCAGCGGGGAGCTCCTACGAGCAGTACTTC. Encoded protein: CASSATPAGSSYEQYF.

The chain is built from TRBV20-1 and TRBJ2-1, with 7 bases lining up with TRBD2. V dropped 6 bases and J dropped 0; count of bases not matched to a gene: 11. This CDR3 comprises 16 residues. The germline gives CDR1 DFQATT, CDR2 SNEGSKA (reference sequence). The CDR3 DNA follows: TGCAGTGCAGATTCCTTAGCGGGCCTCTCCTACAATGAGCAGTTCTTC. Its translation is CSADSLAGLSYNEQFF.

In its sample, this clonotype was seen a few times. This CDR3 is CSARDRTKNIQYF. CDR3 nucleotides: TGCAGTGCTAGAGATCGAACCAAAAACATTCAGTACTTC. This rearrangement joins TRBV20-1 to TRBJ2-4; D is unclear. Looked up from germline, CDR1 is DFQATT and CDR2 is SNEGSKA (reference sequence). V was pared by 0 bases and J by 2 bases, with 5 bases between. This CDR3 is 13 amino acids long.

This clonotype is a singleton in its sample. The CDR3 bases are TGCAGTGCTGTTTTAGGGGACGTTGGCTACACCTTC. Its protein is CSAVLGDVGYTF. The chain combines TRBV20-1 with TRBJ1-2, with D possibly TRBD1 on 5 matching bases. Between the trimmed V and J ends, which lost 5 bases and 7 bases, there was a span of 14 bases. The length of the CDR3 is 12 residues. Germline lookup yields CDR1 DFQATT and CDR2 SNEGSKA (reference sequence).

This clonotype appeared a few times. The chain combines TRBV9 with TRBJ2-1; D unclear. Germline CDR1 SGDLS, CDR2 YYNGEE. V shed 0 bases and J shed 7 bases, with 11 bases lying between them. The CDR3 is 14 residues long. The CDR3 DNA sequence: TGTGCCAGCAGCGTAGATTCCCTTCAAAATGAGCAGTTCTTC. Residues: CASSVDSLQNEQFF.

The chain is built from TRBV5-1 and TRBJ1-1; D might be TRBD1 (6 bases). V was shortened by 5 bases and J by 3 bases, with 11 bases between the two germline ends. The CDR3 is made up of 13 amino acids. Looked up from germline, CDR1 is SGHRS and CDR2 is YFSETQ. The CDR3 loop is CASRQGGDTEAFF. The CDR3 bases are TGCGCCAGCAGACAGGGCGGTGACACTGAAGCTTTCTTT.